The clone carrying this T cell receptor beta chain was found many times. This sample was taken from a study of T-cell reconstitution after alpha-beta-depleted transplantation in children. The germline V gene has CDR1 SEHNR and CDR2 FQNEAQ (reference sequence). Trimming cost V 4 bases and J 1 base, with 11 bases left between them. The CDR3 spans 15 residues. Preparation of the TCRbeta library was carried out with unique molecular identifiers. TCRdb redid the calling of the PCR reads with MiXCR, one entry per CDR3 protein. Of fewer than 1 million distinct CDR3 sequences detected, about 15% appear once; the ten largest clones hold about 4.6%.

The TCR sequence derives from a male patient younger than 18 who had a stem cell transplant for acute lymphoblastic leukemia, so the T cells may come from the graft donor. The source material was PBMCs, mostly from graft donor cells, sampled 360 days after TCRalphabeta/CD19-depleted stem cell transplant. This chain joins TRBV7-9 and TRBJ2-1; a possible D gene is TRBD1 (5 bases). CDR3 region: CASSYPGFSYNEQFF. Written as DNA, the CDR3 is TGTGCCAGCAGCTATCCAGGGTTTTCCTACAATGAGCAGTTCTTC.